This T cell receptor (beta chain) was sequenced during a study of radiotherapy plus CTLA-4 blockade in lung cancer. Study information: Disease control was seen in about 34% of patients, objective responses in roughly 17%.

Data came from immunoSEQ multiplex PCR; TCRdb stores just in-frame clones and leaves some out. The repertoire includes tens of thousands of clones, 65% to 80% of them detected once, and 7% to 9.5% sits in the top ten. On this clone: Its antigen is unknown.

Trimming cost V 2 bases and J 4 bases, with 8 bases left between them. This CDR3 spans 13 amino acids. Germline CDR1 is KGHSH and CDR2 is LQKENI. Study results and caveats: Response was reportedly best predicted by early blood T cell clone dynamics, with interferon-beta. After radiotherapy and ipilimumab, tumor-derived clones expanded in peripheral blood.

This chain links TRBV18 with TRBJ1-1; D is unclear. Sequenced here: peripheral blood, sampled from a patient treated with radiotherapy plus ipilimumab. The sequence derives from a human donor with non-small cell lung cancer who had stable disease on radiotherapy plus ipilimumab. This CDR3 is CASSPRESTEAFF. CDR3 coding DNA: TGTGCCAGCTCACCAAGAGAGAGCACTGAAGCTTTCTTT.